Below, 17 T cell receptor beta chains from the same sample are listed, as sequenced in a study of shared clonotypes between healthy human individuals. Profiled with immunoSEQ multiplex PCR; TCRdb holds only in-frame clones, not every one. The sample includes about 2.3 million clones, approximately 95% of them seen just once. What was sequenced was naive CD4+ T cells from PBMCs. This sample's subset: CD45RA+ positively selected. These receptors came from a man between 18 and 29 years old in good health. Some clones in this sample may be carry-over from other donors' samples.

The chain carries TRBV28 and TRBJ2-5; 8 nucleotides line up with TRBD1. The DNA end lines up better with TRBJ2-7; the J call may be wrong. Germline CDR1 is MDHEN and CDR2 is SYDVKM. This CDR3 spans 16 amino acids. The CDR3 here is CASSLVEGQGRDEQYF. CDR3 coding DNA: TGTGCCAGCAGTTTAGTAGAAGGACAGGGACGCGACGAGCAGTACTTC.

This clone has only a few counts. The V call is TRBV2, the J call TRBJ2-5; TRBD2 aligns across 13 bases. There are 14 residues in the CDR3. The germline V gene encodes CDR1 SNHLY and CDR2 FYNNEI. Trimming at V came to 5 bases and at J to 6 bases, leaving 3 bases not matched to a gene. CDR3 loop: CASSKGLAGQTQYF. The CDR3 DNA reads as TGTGCCAGCAGTAAGGGACTAGCGGGACAGACCCAGTACTTC.

This clone was picked up one time. The J gene is TRBJ1-1, the V gene TRBV7-2; weak D call: TRBD1 (6 bases). Trimming cost V 5 bases and J 6 bases, with 19 bases left between them. From germline, CDR1 is SGHTA and CDR2 FQGNSA. The CDR3 sequence is 15 residues long. The CDR3 sequence: CASSPRTAREAEAFF. The CDR3 coding sequence is TGTGCCAGCAGCCCGAGGACAGCCCGAGAGGCTGAAGCTTTCTTT. Together with reference TRBV7-2 and TRBJ1-1, the CDR3 gives the full variable domain: GAGVSQSPSNKVTEKGKDVELRCDPISGHTALYWYRQSLGQGLEFLIYFQGNSAPDKSGLPSDRFSAERTGGSVSTLTIQRTQQEDSAVYLCASSPRTAREAEAFFGQGTRLTVV.

This chain uses TRBV5-6 with TRBJ2-1; TRBD2 matches at 12 bases. The junction had 8 bases not matched to a gene; V was cut back by 4 bases and J by 9 bases. CDR1 is SGHDT, CDR2 YYEEEE, per germline. The CDR3 totals 15 residues. CDR3 region: CASSPLAGGRFEQFF. The CDR3 coding sequence is TGTGCCAGCAGCCCACTAGCGGGAGGCCGATTTGAGCAGTTCTTC.

This clone was observed once. V gene TRBV27 combines with J gene TRBJ2-7; tentatively, D is TRBD1 (7 bases). V was trimmed by 5 bases and J by 2 bases, leaving 13 bases between them. This CDR3 comprises 14 residues. Germline loops: CDR1 MNHEY, CDR2 SMNVEV (reference sequence). In DNA form, the CDR3 reads TGTGCCAGCAGTGCGCAGGGGGGCACCTACGAGCAGTACTTC. Its translation: CASSAQGGTYEQYF.

This chain connects TRBV7-9 to TRBJ1-1, with a weak D call TRBD1 (5 bases). Germline CDR1 SEHNR, CDR2 FQNEAQ (reference sequence). This CDR3 comprises 15 residues. The V and J ends lost 5 bases and 0 bases respectively, with 13 bases between them. CDR3 loop: CASSKDRAMNTEAFF. The CDR3 bases are TGTGCCAGCAGCAAAGACAGAGCCATGAACACTGAAGCTTTCTTT.

The J gene is TRBJ2-7, the V gene TRBV5-1; 10 nucleotides match TRBD1. V gave up 0 bases and J gave up 9 bases; unmatched junction bases: 3. Germline values: CDR1 SGHRS, CDR2 YFSETQ. The CDR3 is 13 residues long. In DNA, the CDR3 is TGCGCCAGCAGCTTGGGACAGGGGGCGTCGCAGTACTTC. Protein product: CASSLGQGASQYF.

This sequence joins TRBV9 and TRBJ2-1; D is undetermined. The germline gives CDR1 SGDLS, CDR2 YYNGEE. Trimming left V 3 bases short and J 6 bases short, with 10 bases between. The CDR3 has 13 amino acids. The CDR3 region is CASSATVRNEQFF. CDR3 coding DNA: TGTGCCAGCAGCGCGACGGTCCGCAATGAGCAGTTCTTC.

The chain uses TRBV28 and TRBJ2-3, with D possibly TRBD2 on 5 matching bases. Germline V gene data show CDR1 as MDHEN and CDR2 as SYDVKM. CDR3 size: 17 residues. V lost 3 bases to trimming and J lost 0 bases, with 16 bases between them. The chain's CDR3 is CASSFALAYSSTDTQYF. The CDR3 DNA is TGTGCCAGCAGTTTCGCCTTAGCGTACTCTAGCACAGATACGCAGTATTTT.

Turning to this clone: Additional DNA sequences in this sample encode the identical CDR3. The chain uses TRBV19 and TRBJ2-7, with D hard to call. CDR3 length: 13 amino acids. Trimming stripped 5 bases from V and 1 base from J, with 9 bases between. The V gene's germline CDR1 is LNHDA and CDR2 SQIVND (reference sequence). The CDR3 sequence: CASSPTGSYEQYF. The CDR3 nucleotides read TGTGCCAGTAGTCCGACCGGATCCTACGAGCAGTACTTC.

This chain uses TRBV15 with TRBJ2-3; TRBD2 matches 11 bases. The CDR3 loop spans 18 amino acids. Germline V gives CDR1 LNHNV, CDR2 YYDKDF (reference sequence). V lost 0 bases, J lost 3 bases, and 8 bases stayed unmatched. This CDR3 reads CATSREPRPSGRTDTQYF. CDR3 nucleotides: TGTGCCACCAGCAGAGAACCTCGTCCTAGCGGGAGGACAGATACGCAGTATTTT.

The J gene is TRBJ2-7, the V gene TRBV18; D ambiguous. This CDR3 has 13 residues. V was cut by 5 bases and J by 3 bases, with 11 bases left in between. In germline, CDR1 is KGHSH, CDR2 LQKENI. The CDR3 protein is CASSTTDGYEQYF. The CDR3 region has the DNA TGTGCCAGCTCAACGACGGACGGCTACGAGCAGTACTTC.

In its sample, this clone was seen a few times. The chain is built from TRBV10-3 and TRBJ1-4; D unclear. Germline CDR1 is ENHRY and CDR2 is SYGVKD. Trimming stripped 5 bases from V and 8 bases from J, with 15 bases between. The CDR3 loop spans 14 amino acids. CDR3 sequence reads: CAISSGPTGEKLFF. CDR3 DNA sequence: TGTGCCATCAGTTCAGGACCCACGGGGGAAAAACTGTTTTTT.

The V gene is TRBV19, the J gene TRBJ2-7; D may correspond to TRBD1 or TRBD2 (7 bases each). The CDR3 loop spans 14 amino acids. V gave up 5 bases and J gave up 2 bases, with 13 bases separating them. Germline V gene data show CDR1 as LNHDA and CDR2 as SQIVND (reference sequence). CDR3 sequence: CASSQGGLTYEQYF. CDR3 coding DNA: TGTGCCAGTAGTCAGGGGGGGTTAACCTACGAGCAGTACTTC.

The CDR3 DNA is TGTGCCAGCAGCCCACTAGCGGGAGATGAGCAGTACTTC. Protein sequence: CASSPLAGDEQYF. The V call is TRBV5-6, the J call TRBJ2-7, with TRBD2 matching over 11 bases. With V trimmed by 4 bases and J by 7 bases, 4 bases remained unmatched. Germline V gene sequence: CDR1 SGHDT, CDR2 YYEEEE. The CDR3 is made up of 13 amino acids. Full variable domain (missing parts from reference TRBV5-6 and TRBJ2-7): DAGVTQSPTHLIKTRGQQVTLRCSPKSGHDTVSWYQQALGQGPQFIFQYYEEEERQRGNFPDRFSGHQFPNYSSELNVNALLLGDSALYLCASSPLAGDEQYFGPGTRLTVT.

The chain has TRBV11-2 and TRBJ2-4; 8 bases agree with TRBD1. Per germline, CDR1 SGHAT and CDR2 FQNNGV. The CDR3 loop spans 16 amino acids. The junction had 15 bases not matched to a gene; V was cut back by 5 bases and J by 9 bases. CDR3 in amino acids: CASSVQPGQVGGIQYF. The CDR3 DNA sequence: TGTGCCAGCAGCGTACAACCGGGACAGGTTGGTGGCATTCAGTACTTC.

This rearrangement joins TRBV2 to TRBJ1-2, with TRBD1 as a possible D gene (6 bases). The CDR3 is made up of 13 amino acids. The germline gives CDR1 SNHLY, CDR2 FYNNEI. V lost 6 bases to trimming and J lost 2 bases, with 10 bases between them. CDR3 sequence: CASSGQFNYGYTF. CDR3 DNA sequence: TGTGCCAGCAGCGGACAGTTCAACTATGGCTACACCTTC.